This T cell receptor (beta chain) is from a study of blood T cell repertoires in COVID-19. Study-level information: Samples representing acute and convalescent COVID-19 were sourced from the United States, Italy and Spain.

Repertoires were generated with immunoSEQ multiplex PCR, while TCRdb's copy carries only in-frame clones and drops some. The sample includes 120,000 to 150,000 clones, less than 90% of them seen just once. Trimming took 9 bases from V and 0 from J, leaving 15 bases between them. The CDR3 runs to 15 residues. Germline V lookup: CDR1 LNHDA, CDR2 SQIVND (reference sequence). The sequenced sample consisted of peripheral blood. The sequence was collected from a young man with COVID-19, enrolled during active disease. The chain joins TRBV19 to TRBJ2-1; tentative D call: TRBD1 (5 bases). The CDR3 nucleotides read TGTGCCAGCAGGGTTTCCGGTAGCTCCTACAATGAGCAGTTCTTC. Protein: CASRVSGSSYNEQFF.